The 8 T cell receptor beta chains below come from one sample, sequenced in a study of tumor and adjacent non-tumor tissue in lung cancer. The library came from three nested PCR rounds adapted from ARM-PCR protocols. Via MiXCR, TCRdb re-called the multiplex PCR reads, giving one row per CDR3 protein. The data show about 98,000 distinct CDR3 sequences, with about 80% seen just once and 30% held by the top ten. No cell sorting was done before RNA was extracted from the tissue. Distant lung tissue was collected more than 3 cm away from the tumor edge. Sequenced sample: distant non-tumor lung tissue. The receptors here all came from a man in his fifties or sixties with small cell lung cancer.

Remarks on this clonotype: No conserved phenylalanine or tryptophan ends this CDR3, so it is likely a read error. The chain joins TRBV29-1 to TRBJ2-5, with TRBD2 as a possible D gene (6 bases). This CDR3 is built from 16 residues. Germline-derived CDR1 and CDR2 are SQVTM and ANQGSEA. The germline V and J ends were trimmed by 6 bases and 5 bases, with 25 bases remaining between them. The CDR3 sequence is CSVSVGLAAGWETQYS. In nucleotides, the CDR3 is TGCAGCGTGTCGGTTGGCCTTGCAGCGGGCTGGGAGACCCAGTACTCC.

As for this clonotype: This may arise from a read error, as a much more abundant clone is one base away. The chain carries TRBV20-1 and TRBJ1-2; tentatively, D is TRBD1 (6 bases). The germline gives CDR1 DFQATT, CDR2 SNEGSKA (reference sequence). The CDR3 totals 15 residues. The V end lost 0 bases, the J end lost 14 bases, and 25 bases lay between the germline ends. In nucleotides, the CDR3 is TGCAGTGCTAGAGATGGGAGACAGGCCCCGTCTGTTTCGACCTTC. This translates into CSARDGRQAPSVSTF.

V and J are TRBV7-8 and TRBJ2-1, with 7 bases lining up with TRBD2. Germline V gene data show CDR1 as SGHVS and CDR2 as FQNEAQ. J gave up 8 bases and V 6 bases, and 16 bases lay outside the gene matches. This CDR3 spans 16 amino acids. In nucleotides, the CDR3 is TGTGCCAGCAGTTCGAGAGGGAGGGCCGGAGGCTATGAGCAGTTCTTC. Amino acid sequence: CASSSRGRAGGYEQFF.

This rearrangement joins TRBV6-1 to TRBJ1-1; D gene unclear. CDR3 size: 14 residues. Germline loops: CDR1 MNHNS, CDR2 SASEGT. V lost 7 bases and J 5 bases, leaving 17 bases between the germline ends. Here the CDR3 DNA reads TGTGCCAGCACACGAGGCGGAGAGAATACTGAAGCTTTCTTT. This translates into CASTRGGENTEAFF.

About this clonotype: Without the conserved terminal phenylalanine or tryptophan, this CDR3 likely stems from a read error. Here the CDR3 DNA reads TGTGCCAGCAGTGATCAGGAGGGAATGGAGACTGAAGCTTTCGTT. Protein sequence: CASSDQEGMETEAFV. V gene TRBV2 combines with J gene TRBJ1-1, with D uncertain. Germline V gene sequence: CDR1 SNHLY, CDR2 FYNNEI. This CDR3 has 15 amino acids. V lost 3 bases to trimming and J lost 5 bases, with 16 bases between them.

About this clonotype itself: Germline and junction disagree at one end, which may indicate a read error. The CDR3 is CSPKTSGHDERFF. The CDR3 DNA reads as TGCAGTCCTAAGACTAGCGGACACGATGAGCGGTTCTTC. The chain couples TRBV20-1 to TRBJ2-1, with 9 bases identical to TRBD2. The length of the CDR3 is 13 residues. CDR1 and CDR2 (germline): DFQATT, SNEGSKA (reference sequence).

This clonotype has just one count. Sequence at one end of the junction differs from germline and may be a read error. The V and J genes are TRBV6-2 or TRBV6-3 and TRBJ2-1; 10 bases are a match to TRBD2. CDR1 is MNHEY and CDR2 is SVGEGT in the germline V gene. This CDR3 contains 12 residues. The DNA of the CDR3 is TGTGCCAGCAGTTCCACAGCGGGAGGGAAGTTTTTC. Amino acids: CASSSTAGGKFF.

This clonotype has a single count. A read error may produce the germline difference seen at one junction end. The chain is built from TRBV11-2 and TRBJ2-5; 9 nucleotides agree with TRBD1. The CDR3 loop spans 14 amino acids. Germline CDR1 and CDR2: SGHAT and FQNNGV. CDR3 DNA: TGTGCCAGCAGCATCGGACAGGGGCGAGAGATCCAGTACTTC. Amino acids: CASSIGQGREIQYF.